The 2 T cell receptor beta chains presented below share a single source sample, sequenced in a study of blood T cell repertoires in COVID-19. TCRdb keeps only in-frame clones here, not all; method: immunoSEQ multiplex PCR. The sample has more than 200,000 clones, more than 85% seen once. The source material was peripheral blood. These TCRs come from a man in his forties with acute or convalescent COVID-19.

Only a few counts were recorded for this clone. The J gene is TRBJ1-2, the V gene TRBV29-1; D remains ambiguous. The V end was cut by 6 bases, the J end by 6 bases, with 17 bases between. The CDR3 contains 13 residues. Per germline, CDR1 SQVTM and CDR2 ANQGSEA. DNA for the CDR3: TGCAGCGTAACCTCGGAGCCGTCCCATGGCTACACCTTC. Protein: CSVTSEPSHGYTF.

The CDR3 coding sequence is TGTGCCAGCAGCTTAATTGTCAGCGCTGAAGCTTTCTTT. It yields the protein CASSLIVSAEAFF. The gene calls are TRBV11-2 and TRBJ1-1; D unclear. V shed 2 bases and J shed 6 bases, with 10 bases lying between them. The CDR3 is 13 amino acids. CDR1 and CDR2 from the germline V gene are SGHAT and FQNNGV. The full variable domain, completed using reference TRBV11-2 and TRBJ1-1, is EAGVAQSPRYKIIEKRQSVAFWCNPISGHATLYWYQQILGQGPKLLIQFQNNGVVDDSQLPKDRFSAERLKGVDSTLKIQPAKLEDSAVYLCASSLIVSAEAFFGQGTRLTVV.